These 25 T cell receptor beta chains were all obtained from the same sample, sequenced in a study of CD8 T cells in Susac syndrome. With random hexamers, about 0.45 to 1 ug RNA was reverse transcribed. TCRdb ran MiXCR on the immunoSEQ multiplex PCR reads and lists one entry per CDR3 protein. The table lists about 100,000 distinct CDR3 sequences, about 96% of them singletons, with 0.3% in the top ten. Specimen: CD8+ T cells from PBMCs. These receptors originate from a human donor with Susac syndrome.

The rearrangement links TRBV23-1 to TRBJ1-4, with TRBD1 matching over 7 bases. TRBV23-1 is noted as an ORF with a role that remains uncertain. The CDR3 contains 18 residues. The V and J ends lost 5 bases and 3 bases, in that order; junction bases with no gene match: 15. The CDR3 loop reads CASSTFTNRDRSNEKLFF. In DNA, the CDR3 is TGCGCCAGCAGTACGTTCACTAACCGGGACAGATCTAATGAAAAACTGTTTTTT.

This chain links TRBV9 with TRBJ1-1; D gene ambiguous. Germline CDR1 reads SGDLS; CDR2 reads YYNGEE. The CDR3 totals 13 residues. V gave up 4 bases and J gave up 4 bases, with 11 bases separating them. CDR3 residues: CASSFWDGTEAFF. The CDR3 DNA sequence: TGTGCCAGCAGCTTTTGGGATGGCACTGAAGCTTTCTTT.

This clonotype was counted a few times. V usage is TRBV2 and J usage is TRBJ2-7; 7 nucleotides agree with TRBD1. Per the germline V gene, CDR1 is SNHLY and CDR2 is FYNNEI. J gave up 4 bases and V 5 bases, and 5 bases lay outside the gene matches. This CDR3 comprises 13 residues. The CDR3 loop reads CASSRGQLYEQYF. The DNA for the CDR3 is TGTGCCAGCAGTAGGGGACAGCTATACGAGCAGTACTTC.

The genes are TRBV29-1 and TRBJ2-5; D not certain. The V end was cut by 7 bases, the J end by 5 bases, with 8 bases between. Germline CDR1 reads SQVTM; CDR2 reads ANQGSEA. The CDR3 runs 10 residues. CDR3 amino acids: CSAVGETQYF. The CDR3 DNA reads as TGCAGCGCCGTGGGGGAGACCCAGTACTTC.

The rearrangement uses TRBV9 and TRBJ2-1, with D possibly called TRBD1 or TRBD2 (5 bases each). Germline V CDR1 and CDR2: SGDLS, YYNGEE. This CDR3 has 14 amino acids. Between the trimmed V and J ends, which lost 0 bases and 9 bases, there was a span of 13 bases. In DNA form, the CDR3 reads TGTGCCAGCAGCGTAGGAGGGGCTACGGCTGAGCAGTTCTTC. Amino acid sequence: CASSVGGATAEQFF.

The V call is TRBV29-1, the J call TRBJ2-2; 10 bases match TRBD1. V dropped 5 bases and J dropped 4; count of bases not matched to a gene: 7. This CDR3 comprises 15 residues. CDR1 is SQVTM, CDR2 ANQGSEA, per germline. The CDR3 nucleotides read TGCAGCGTTCCGAGGGACAGGGGTTCCACCGGGGAGCTGTTTTTT. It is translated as CSVPRDRGSTGELFF.

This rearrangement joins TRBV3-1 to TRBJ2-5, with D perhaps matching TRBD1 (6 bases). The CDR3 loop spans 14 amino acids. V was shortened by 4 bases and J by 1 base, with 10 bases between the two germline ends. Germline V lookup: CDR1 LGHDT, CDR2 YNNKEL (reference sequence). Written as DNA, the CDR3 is TGTGCCAGCAGCCGCGGACAGCTCCAAGAGACCCAGTACTTC. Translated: CASSRGQLQETQYF.

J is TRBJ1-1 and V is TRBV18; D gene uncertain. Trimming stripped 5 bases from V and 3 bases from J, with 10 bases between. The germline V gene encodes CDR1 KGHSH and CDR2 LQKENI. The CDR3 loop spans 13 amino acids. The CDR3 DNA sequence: TGTGCCAGCTCATATAGGCAGGACACTGAAGCTTTCTTT. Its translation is CASSYRQDTEAFF.

The CDR3 protein is CSVEYREGGVEAFF. CDR3 in DNA: TGCAGCGTTGAATACAGGGAGGGTGGCGTGGAAGCTTTCTTT. The V call is TRBV29-1, the J call TRBJ1-1, with D possibly matching TRBD1 (6 bases). V was trimmed by 2 bases and J by 8 bases, leaving 18 bases between them. This CDR3 is 14 amino acids long. CDR1 is SQVTM and CDR2 is ANQGSEA in the germline V gene.

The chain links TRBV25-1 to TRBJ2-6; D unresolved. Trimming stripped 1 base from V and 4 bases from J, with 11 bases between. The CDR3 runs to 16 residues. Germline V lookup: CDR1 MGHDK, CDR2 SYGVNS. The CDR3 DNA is TGTGCCAGCAGTGAATCAGGACCCGCGGGGGCCAACGTCCTGACTTTC. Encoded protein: CASSESGPAGANVLTF.

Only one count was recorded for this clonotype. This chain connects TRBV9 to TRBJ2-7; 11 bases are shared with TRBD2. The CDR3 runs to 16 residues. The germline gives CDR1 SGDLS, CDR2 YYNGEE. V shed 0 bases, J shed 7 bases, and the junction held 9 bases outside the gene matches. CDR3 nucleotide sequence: TGTGCCAGCAGCGTAGATTCGGGACTAGCGGAGTCGGAGCAGTACTTC. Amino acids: CASSVDSGLAESEQYF.

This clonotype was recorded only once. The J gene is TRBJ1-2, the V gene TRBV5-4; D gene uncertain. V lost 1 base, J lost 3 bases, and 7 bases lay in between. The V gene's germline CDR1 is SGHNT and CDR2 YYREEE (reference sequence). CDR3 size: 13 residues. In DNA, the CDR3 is TGTGCCAGCAGCTTGAACAGTGACTATGGCTACACCTTC. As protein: CASSLNSDYGYTF.

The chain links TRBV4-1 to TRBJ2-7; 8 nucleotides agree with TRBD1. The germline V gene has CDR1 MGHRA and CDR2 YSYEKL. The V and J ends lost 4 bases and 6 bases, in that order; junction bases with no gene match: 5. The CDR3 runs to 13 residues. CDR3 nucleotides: TGCGCCAGCAGCCGGACAGGGCCGAGCGAGCAGTACTTC. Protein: CASSRTGPSEQYF.

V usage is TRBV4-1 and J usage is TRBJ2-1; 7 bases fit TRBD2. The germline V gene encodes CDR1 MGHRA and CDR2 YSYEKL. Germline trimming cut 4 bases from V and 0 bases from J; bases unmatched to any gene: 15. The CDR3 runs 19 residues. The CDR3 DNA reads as TGCGCCAGCAGCCCAAGTCGGAGGCTAGCGGCATCCTCCTACAATGAGCAGTTCTTC. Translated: CASSPSRRLAASSYNEQFF.

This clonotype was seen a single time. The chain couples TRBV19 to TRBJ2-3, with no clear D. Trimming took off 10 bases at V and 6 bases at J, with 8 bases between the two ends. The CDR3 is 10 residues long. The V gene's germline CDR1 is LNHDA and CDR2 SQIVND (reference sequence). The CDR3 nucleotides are TGTGCCACCAAAGGGGATACGCAGTATTTT. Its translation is CATKGDTQYF.

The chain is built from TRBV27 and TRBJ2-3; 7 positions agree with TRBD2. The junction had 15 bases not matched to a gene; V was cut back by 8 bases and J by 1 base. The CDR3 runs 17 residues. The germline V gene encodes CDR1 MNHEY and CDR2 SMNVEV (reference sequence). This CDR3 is CASWEGGPEDGTDTQYF. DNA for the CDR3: TGTGCCAGCTGGGAGGGAGGCCCCGAGGATGGCACAGATACGCAGTATTTT.

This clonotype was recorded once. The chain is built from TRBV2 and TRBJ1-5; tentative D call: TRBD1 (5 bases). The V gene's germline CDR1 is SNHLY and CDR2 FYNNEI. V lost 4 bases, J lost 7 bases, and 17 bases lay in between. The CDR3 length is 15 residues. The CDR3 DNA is TGTGCCAGCAGTGTTGATATGGGGGGTCGACAGCCCCAGCATTTT. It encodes CASSVDMGGRQPQHF.

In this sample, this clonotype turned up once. The CDR3 coding sequence is TGTGCCAGCAGCAAGCCCGAAGGGGACATTCAGTACTTC. This gives the protein CASSKPEGDIQYF. The chain uses TRBV21-1 and TRBJ2-4; the table names TRBD1, a call not compared with the DNA. TRBV21-1 is designated a pseudogene. The length of the CDR3 is 13 residues.

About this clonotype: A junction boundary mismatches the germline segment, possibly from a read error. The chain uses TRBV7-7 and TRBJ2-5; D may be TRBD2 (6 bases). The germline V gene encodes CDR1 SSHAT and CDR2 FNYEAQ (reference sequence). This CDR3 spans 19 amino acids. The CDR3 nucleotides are TGTGCTAGCAGTAAGAGCTTAGTGCCGCGGGAAGGAGATTTGGAGACCCAGTACTTC. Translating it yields CASSKSLVPREGDLETQYF.

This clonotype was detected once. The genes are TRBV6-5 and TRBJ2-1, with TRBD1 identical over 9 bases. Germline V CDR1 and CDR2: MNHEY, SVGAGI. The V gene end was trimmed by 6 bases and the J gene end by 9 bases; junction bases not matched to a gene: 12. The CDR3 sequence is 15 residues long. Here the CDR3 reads CASSPGTGLSGEQFF. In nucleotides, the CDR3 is TGTGCCAGCAGCCCAGGGACAGGGTTGTCCGGTGAGCAGTTCTTC.

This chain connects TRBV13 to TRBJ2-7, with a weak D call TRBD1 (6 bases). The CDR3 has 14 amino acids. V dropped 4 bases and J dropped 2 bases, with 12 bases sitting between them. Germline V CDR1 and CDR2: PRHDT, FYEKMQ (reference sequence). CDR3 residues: CASSSDRSTYEQYF. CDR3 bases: TGTGCCAGCAGCTCCGACAGGAGCACCTACGAGCAGTACTTC.

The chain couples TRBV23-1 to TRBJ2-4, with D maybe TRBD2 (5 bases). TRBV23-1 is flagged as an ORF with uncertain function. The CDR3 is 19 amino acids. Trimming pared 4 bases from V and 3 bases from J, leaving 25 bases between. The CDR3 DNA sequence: TGCGCCAGCAGTCGAGCGGACGTGTTGCTACTAGTGTTCAAAAACATTCAGTACTTC. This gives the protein CASSRADVLLLVFKNIQYF.

The CDR3 region is CASSQDRGLDEQFF. The CDR3 DNA reads TGTGCCAGCAGCCAAGATCGGGGATTGGATGAGCAGTTCTTC. The chain is built from TRBV3-1 and TRBJ2-1, with TRBD2 as a possible D gene (5 bases). The CDR3 length is 14 residues. Between the trimmed V and J ends, which lost 0 bases and 8 bases, there was a span of 11 bases. Germline-derived CDR1 and CDR2 are LGHDT and YNNKEL (reference sequence).

The CDR3 DNA is TGTGCCAGCAGCCGCCCATACACTGAAGCTTTCTTT. Its translation is CASSRPYTEAFF. V usage is TRBV3-1 and J usage is TRBJ1-1; D gene unclear. Deletions cut 4 bases from V and 3 bases from J, with 6 bases between. The germline V gene has CDR1 LGHDT and CDR2 YNNKEL (reference sequence). The CDR3 length is 12 residues.

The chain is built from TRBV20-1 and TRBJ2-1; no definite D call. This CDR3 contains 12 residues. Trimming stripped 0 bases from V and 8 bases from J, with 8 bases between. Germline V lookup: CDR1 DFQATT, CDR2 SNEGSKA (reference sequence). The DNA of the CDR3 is TGCAGTGCTAGAGACATGGGGTATGAGCAGTTCTTC. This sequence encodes CSARDMGYEQFF.